The 23 T cell receptor beta chains given below trace back to one sample, sequenced in a study of blood T cell repertoires in COVID-19. Only in-frame clones appear in the TCRdb table, and some are missing; sequencing was by immunoSEQ multiplex PCR. The sample has over 90,000 clones; 87% are singletons. The specimen was peripheral blood. Receptors were obtained from a man aged 50-59 years with active COVID-19.

A word on this clone: Other DNA sequences of this sample code for an identical CDR3. This chain uses TRBV30 with TRBJ1-1, with a possible D match to TRBD1 (6 bases). Trimming cost V 4 bases and J 3 bases, with 6 bases left between them. Germline-derived CDR1 and CDR2 are GTSNPN and SVGIG (reference sequence). The CDR3 spans 11 residues. CDR3 in amino acids: CAWTGDTEAFF. The CDR3 DNA reads TGTGCCTGGACAGGGGACACTGAAGCTTTCTTT.

J is TRBJ2-1 and V is TRBV13; TRBD1 matches 9 bases. CDR1 is PRHDT, CDR2 FYEKMQ, per germline (reference sequence). With V trimmed by 4 bases and J by 8 bases, 12 bases remained unmatched. The CDR3 covers 16 residues. This chain's CDR3 is CASSSRLRQGDHEQFF. In DNA, the CDR3 is TGTGCCAGCAGCTCCCGACTTAGACAGGGGGATCATGAGCAGTTCTTC.

This clone was counted a single time. CDR3 coding DNA: TGTGCCAGCAGCATGGACAGTTTCTACTATGGCTACACCTTC. It specifies CASSMDSFYYGYTF. The chain has TRBV7-2 and TRBJ1-2, with a tentative D call TRBD1 (6 bases). CDR3 length: 14 amino acids. Between the trimmed V and J ends, which lost 5 bases and 3 bases, there was a span of 13 bases. Germline CDR1 and CDR2: SGHTA and FQGNSA.

V and J are TRBV4-1 and TRBJ2-1; a weak D match, TRBD2 (6 bases). From germline, CDR1 is MGHRA and CDR2 YSYEKL. The CDR3 spans 12 residues. V shed 4 bases and J shed 10 bases, with 11 bases lying between them. The DNA for the CDR3 is TGCGCCAGCAGCCGTCATGGGGGGGAGCAGTTCTTC. Amino acid sequence: CASSRHGGEQFF.

The chain couples TRBV7-6 to TRBJ2-2; D is undetermined. The V end was cut by 1 base, the J end by 1 base, with 19 bases between. CDR3 length: 19 amino acids. Germline CDR1 reads SGHVS; CDR2 reads FNYEAQ. The CDR3 bases are TGTGCCAGCAGCTTAGGGCTGGGTCGCGGATTCGTGAACACCGGGGAGCTGTTTTTT. It translates to CASSLGLGRGFVNTGELFF.

This CDR3 reads CASSPTRIRQRNTGELFF. The CDR3 DNA follows: TGTGCCAGCAGTCCAACAAGGATACGACAGAGGAACACCGGGGAGCTGTTTTTT. The chain uses TRBV25-1 and TRBJ2-2; weak D call: TRBD1 (5 bases). Germline-derived CDR1 and CDR2 are MGHDK and SYGVNS. This CDR3 comprises 18 residues. V was trimmed by 5 bases and J by 1 base, leaving 20 bases between them.

The rearrangement uses TRBV5-1 and TRBJ2-1; D remains ambiguous. There are 15 residues in the CDR3. Germline V gene data show CDR1 as SGHRS and CDR2 as YFSETQ. Trimming left V 0 bases short and J 0 bases short, with 7 bases between. CDR3 loop: CASSLVGASYNEQFF. In nucleotides, the CDR3 is TGCGCCAGCAGCTTGGTCGGTGCCTCCTACAATGAGCAGTTCTTC.

This clone was detected once. This chain links TRBV24-1 with TRBJ2-3; 8 bases align to TRBD1. The CDR3 totals 16 residues. Per germline, CDR1 KGHDR and CDR2 SFDVKD. The junction had 9 bases not matched to a gene; V was cut back by 1 base and J by 7 bases. In DNA form, the CDR3 reads TGTGCCACCAGTGATTTCGGCCAGGGGGCCTCGAATACGCAGTATTTT. This gives the protein CATSDFGQGASNTQYF.

Only a few counts were recorded for this clone. The V call is TRBV11-2, the J call TRBJ1-2; a possible D gene is TRBD1 (6 bases). V was trimmed by 0 bases and J by 3 bases, leaving 8 bases between them. Germline V gene sequence: CDR1 SGHAT, CDR2 FQNNGV. The CDR3 totals 14 residues. CDR3 DNA: TGTGCCAGCAGCTTAGACAGGGGAGACTATGGCTACACCTTC. Encoded protein: CASSLDRGDYGYTF.

The J gene is TRBJ2-7, the V gene TRBV29-1; D not certain. The CDR3 is 11 residues long. The germline V gene encodes CDR1 SQVTM and CDR2 ANQGSEA. The germline V and J ends were trimmed by 5 bases and 0 bases, with 5 bases remaining between them. The CDR3 nucleotides read TGCAGCGTTTCCAGCTCCTACGAGCAGTACTTC. Protein: CSVSSSYEQYF.

The chain combines TRBV3-1 (or the pseudogene TRBV3-2) with TRBJ2-5; TRBD2 matches at 7 bases. The CDR3 totals 15 residues. The germline V gene encodes CDR1 LGHDT and CDR2 YNNKEL (reference sequence). V lost 5 bases to trimming and J lost 5 bases; unmatched junction nucleotides: 11. The chain's CDR3 is CASSTRVGGRETQYF. In nucleotides, the CDR3 is TGTGCCAGCAGCACCCGGGTCGGGGGGAGGGAGACCCAGTACTTC.

The chain couples TRBV6-5 to TRBJ2-3; 8 bases map to TRBD1. V lost 6 bases and J lost 2; bases outside the gene matches: 7. The germline gives CDR1 MNHEY, CDR2 SVGAGI. The CDR3 loop spans 15 amino acids. The CDR3 DNA is TGTGCCAGCAGGGGGACAGGTCTAGACACAGATACGCAGTATTTT. It yields the protein CASRGTGLDTDTQYF.

This clone was observed a handful of times. The rearrangement uses TRBV11-2 and TRBJ1-6; no reliable D call. Trimming removed 6 bases from V and 7 bases from J, with 19 bases in between. This CDR3 is built from 16 residues. Germline CDR1 SGHAT, CDR2 FQNNGV. CDR3 protein: CASSPLLEGRNSPLHF. Written as DNA, the CDR3 is TGTGCCAGCAGTCCCCTCTTGGAGGGTCGGAATTCACCCCTCCACTTT.

CDR3: CASSPSDRGLNTEAFF. DNA of the CDR3: TGTGCCAGCAGCCCCTCAGACAGGGGATTGAACACTGAAGCTTTCTTT. This chain connects TRBV6-6 to TRBJ1-1, with 8 bases matching TRBD1. The J segment lost 0 bases and the V segment lost 6 bases, leaving 9 bases of the junction unmatched. The CDR3 spans 16 residues. Germline V gives CDR1 MNHNY, CDR2 SVGAGI (reference sequence).

V is TRBV7-3 and J is TRBJ2-5; D ambiguous. V dropped 1 base and J dropped 5 bases, with 8 bases sitting between them. The CDR3 covers 13 residues. Germline loops: CDR1 SGHTA, CDR2 FQGTGA. CDR3 sequence: CASSLSREETQYF. For the CDR3, the DNA is TGTGCCAGCAGCTTAAGCCGCGAGGAGACCCAGTACTTC.

V gene TRBV3-1 (or the pseudogene TRBV3-2) combines with J gene TRBJ1-3; TRBD1 matches at 7 bases. The length of the CDR3 is 16 residues. V gave up 1 base and J gave up 0 bases; unmatched junction bases: 3. In germline, CDR1 is LGHDT, CDR2 YNNKEL (reference sequence). Here the CDR3 DNA reads TGTGCCAGCAGCCAAGTAGGGGGCCACTCTGGAAACACCATATATTTT. It is translated as CASSQVGGHSGNTIYF.

The chain recombines TRBV5-6 with TRBJ2-7; 10 bases are shared with TRBD2. Trimming cost V 6 bases and J 6 bases; bases outside gene matches: 18. The CDR3 consists of 17 residues. Germline CDR1 and CDR2: SGHDT and YYEEEE. The CDR3 here is CASTAGSGGLLRGEQYF. In DNA form, the CDR3 reads TGTGCCAGCACCGCGGGTAGCGGGGGGCTCCTCAGGGGCGAGCAGTACTTC.

The V and J genes are TRBV5-1 and TRBJ2-1; D is possibly TRBD2 (7 bases). Germline CDR1 SGHRS, CDR2 YFSETQ. This CDR3 spans 16 amino acids. Between the trimmed V and J ends, which lost 0 bases and 6 bases, there was a span of 16 bases. The DNA for the CDR3 is TGCGCCAGCAGCTTGGCCGTAGGCGGGGGCCCCAATGAGCAGTTCTTC. Amino acids: CASSLAVGGGPNEQFF.

The chain uses TRBV7-9 and TRBJ1-3; D is undetermined. The germline V gene has CDR1 SEHNR and CDR2 FQNEAQ (reference sequence). The V end was cut by 11 bases, the J end by 0 bases, with 11 bases between. The CDR3 loop spans 13 amino acids. CDR3 sequence reads: CAWPRGSGNTIYF. CDR3 DNA sequence: TGTGCCTGGCCCCGAGGCTCTGGAAACACCATATATTTT.

The chain is built from TRBV19 and TRBJ2-6, with no clear D. The germline gives CDR1 LNHDA, CDR2 SQIVND (reference sequence). V dropped 3 bases and J dropped 0 bases, with 6 bases sitting between them. CDR3 length: 15 amino acids. Here the CDR3 DNA reads TGTGCCAGTAGTATGTGGAGCTCTGGGGCCAACGTCCTGACTTTC. It codes for CASSMWSSGANVLTF.

The J gene is TRBJ2-5, the V gene TRBV4-1; D might be TRBD1 (6 bases). The CDR3 consists of 16 residues. Germline CDR1 and CDR2: MGHRA and YSYEKL. Trimming stripped 4 bases from V and 1 base from J, with 16 bases between. The CDR3 sequence is CASSPSKGVLQETQYF. The DNA of the CDR3 is TGCGCCAGCAGCCCTTCGAAGGGGGTGCTCCAAGAGACCCAGTACTTC.

The V gene is TRBV14, the J gene TRBJ1-4; 10 nucleotides line up with TRBD1. The CDR3 length is 15 residues. The V gene's germline CDR1 is SGHDN and CDR2 FVKESK. V shed 5 bases, J shed 5 bases, and the junction held 5 bases outside the gene matches. The CDR3 sequence: CASSGTGALNEKLFF. The CDR3 DNA is TGTGCCAGCAGCGGGACAGGGGCCCTGAATGAAAAACTGTTTTTT.

The chain joins TRBV7-2 to TRBJ2-2; 7 bases map to TRBD2. V lost 1 base and J lost 0; bases outside the gene matches: 2. This CDR3 is built from 16 residues. Germline values: CDR1 SGHTA, CDR2 FQGNSA. The chain's CDR3 is CASSLGGGSNTGELFF. The CDR3 DNA sequence: TGTGCCAGCAGCTTAGGGGGGGGTTCGAACACCGGGGAGCTGTTTTTT. The full variable domain, its missing parts supplied by reference TRBV7-2 and TRBJ2-2, is GAGVSQSPSNKVTEKGKDVELRCDPISGHTALYWYRQSLGQGLEFLIYFQGNSAPDKSGLPSDRFSAERTGGSVSTLTIQRTQQEDSAVYLCASSLGGGSNTGELFFGEGSRLTVL.